This T cell receptor beta chain was retrieved from a study of cytomegalovirus exposure and HLA in healthy donors. Study background: There were around 390 genotyped donors. Of these, about 81% fell in the genetic ancestry cluster associated with self-reported Caucasian donors. The study, taken as a whole, reports: Altogether, 150 to 200 TCR beta chains were recorded as cytomegalovirus-associated. In vitro checks showed that three CMV-associated chains really do target CMV antigens. For most TCR sequences rarity was the rule, although some public TCRs occurred in many donors.

A remark on this clone: Its antigen is not known.

Use of 60 Vbeta and 13 Jbeta primers characterized the PCR. Produced via immunoSEQ multiplex PCR; TCRdb's table is partial and in-frame only. The data contain 100,000 or so clones, approximately 12% of them seen just once; the ten biggest clones take up roughly a sixth. This CDR3 has 16 amino acids. The germline V gene encodes CDR1 SGHKS and CDR2 YYEKEE (reference sequence). The V and J ends lost 4 bases and 7 bases, in that order; junction bases with no gene match: 12. Sequencing used PBMCs. The TCR originated in a man in his forties in good health and CMV-seropositive. V gene TRBV5-5 combines with J gene TRBJ1-4; 8 bases line up with TRBD1. This CDR3 reads CASSLLRTGGVEKLFF. The CDR3 DNA reads TGTGCCAGCAGCCTTCTTAGAACAGGGGGGGTTGAAAAACTGTTTTTT.